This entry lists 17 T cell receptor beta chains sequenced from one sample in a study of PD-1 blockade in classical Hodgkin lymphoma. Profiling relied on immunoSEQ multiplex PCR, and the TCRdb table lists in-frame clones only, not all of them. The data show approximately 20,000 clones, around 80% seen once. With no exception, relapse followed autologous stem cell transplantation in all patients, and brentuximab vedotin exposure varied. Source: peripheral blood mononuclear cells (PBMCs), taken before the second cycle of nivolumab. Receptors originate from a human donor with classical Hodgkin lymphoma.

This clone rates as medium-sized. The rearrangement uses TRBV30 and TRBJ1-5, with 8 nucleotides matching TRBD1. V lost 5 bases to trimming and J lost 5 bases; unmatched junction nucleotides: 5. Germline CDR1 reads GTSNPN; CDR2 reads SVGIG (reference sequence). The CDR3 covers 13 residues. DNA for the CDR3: TGTGCCTGGTCTGGACAGGGCGATCAGCCCCAGCATTTT. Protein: CAWSGQGDQPQHF.

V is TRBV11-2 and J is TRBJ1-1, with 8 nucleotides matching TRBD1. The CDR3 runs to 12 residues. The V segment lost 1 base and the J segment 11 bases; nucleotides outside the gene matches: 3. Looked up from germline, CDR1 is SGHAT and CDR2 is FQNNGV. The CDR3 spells CASSLARGQAFF. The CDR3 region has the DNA TGTGCCAGCAGCTTAGCCAGGGGGCAGGCTTTCTTT.

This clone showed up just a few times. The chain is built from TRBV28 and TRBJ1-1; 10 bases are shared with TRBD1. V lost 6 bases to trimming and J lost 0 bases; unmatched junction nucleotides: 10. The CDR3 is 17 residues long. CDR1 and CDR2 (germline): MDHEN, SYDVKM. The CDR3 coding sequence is TGTGCCAGCAGCCACCGGGACAGGGGAACTATGAACACTGAAGCTTTCTTT. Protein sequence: CASSHRDRGTMNTEAFF.

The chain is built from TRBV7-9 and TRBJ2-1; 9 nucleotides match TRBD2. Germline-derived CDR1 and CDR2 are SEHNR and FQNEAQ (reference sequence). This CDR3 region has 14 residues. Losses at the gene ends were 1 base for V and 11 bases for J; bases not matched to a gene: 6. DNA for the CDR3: TGTGCCAGCAGCTTAGGCGAGGCGGGAGGGAAGCAGTTCTTC. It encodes CASSLGEAGGKQFF.

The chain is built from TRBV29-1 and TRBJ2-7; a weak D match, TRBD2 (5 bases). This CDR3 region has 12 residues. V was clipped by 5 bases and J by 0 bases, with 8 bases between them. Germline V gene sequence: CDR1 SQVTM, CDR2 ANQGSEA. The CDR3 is CSVLGSSYEQYF. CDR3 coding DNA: TGCAGCGTTTTAGGGAGCTCCTACGAGCAGTACTTC.

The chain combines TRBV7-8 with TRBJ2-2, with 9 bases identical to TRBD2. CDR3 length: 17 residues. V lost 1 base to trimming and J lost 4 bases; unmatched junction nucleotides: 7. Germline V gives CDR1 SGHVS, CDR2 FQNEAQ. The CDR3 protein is CASSLGAGGPGTGELFF. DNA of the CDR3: TGTGCCAGCAGCTTAGGCGCGGGAGGGCCCGGCACCGGGGAGCTGTTTTTT.

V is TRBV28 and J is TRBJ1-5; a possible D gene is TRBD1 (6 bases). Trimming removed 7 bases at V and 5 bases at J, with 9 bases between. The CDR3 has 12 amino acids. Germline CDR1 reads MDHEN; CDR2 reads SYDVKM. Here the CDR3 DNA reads TGTGCCAGCAAAGGGGGGGATCAGCCCCAGCATTTT. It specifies CASKGGDQPQHF.

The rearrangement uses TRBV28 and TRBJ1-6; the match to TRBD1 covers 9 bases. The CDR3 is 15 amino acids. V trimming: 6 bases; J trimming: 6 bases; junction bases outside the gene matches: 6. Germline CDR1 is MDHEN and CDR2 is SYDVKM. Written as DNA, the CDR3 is TGTGCCAGCAGCAAACCGACAGGGGGTAATTCACCCCTCCACTTT. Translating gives CASSKPTGGNSPLHF.

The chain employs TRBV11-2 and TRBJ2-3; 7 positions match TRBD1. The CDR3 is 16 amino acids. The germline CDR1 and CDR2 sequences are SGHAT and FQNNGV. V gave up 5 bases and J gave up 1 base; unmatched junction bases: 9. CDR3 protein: CASSRLQGRGTDTQYF. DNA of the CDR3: TGTGCCAGCAGCCGACTACAGGGGCGGGGCACAGATACGCAGTATTTT.

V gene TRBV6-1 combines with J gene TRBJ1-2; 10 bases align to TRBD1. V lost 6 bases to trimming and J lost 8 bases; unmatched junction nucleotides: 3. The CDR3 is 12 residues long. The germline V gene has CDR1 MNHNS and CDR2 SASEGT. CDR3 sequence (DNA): TGTGCCAGCAGATGGGACAGGGGAGGCTACACCTTC. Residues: CASRWDRGGYTF.

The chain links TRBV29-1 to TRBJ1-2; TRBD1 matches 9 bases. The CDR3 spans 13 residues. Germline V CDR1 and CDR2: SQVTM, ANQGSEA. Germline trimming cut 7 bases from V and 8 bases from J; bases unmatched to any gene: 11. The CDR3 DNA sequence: TGCAGCGGGGCCGGGGGACAGGGCAAAGGCTACACCTTC. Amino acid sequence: CSGAGGQGKGYTF.

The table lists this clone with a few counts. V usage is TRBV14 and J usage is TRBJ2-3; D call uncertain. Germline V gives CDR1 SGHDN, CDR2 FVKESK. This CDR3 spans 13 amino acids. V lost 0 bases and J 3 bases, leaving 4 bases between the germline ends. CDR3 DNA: TGTGCCAGCAGCCAAGAGGGAACAGATACGCAGTATTTT. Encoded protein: CASSQEGTDTQYF.

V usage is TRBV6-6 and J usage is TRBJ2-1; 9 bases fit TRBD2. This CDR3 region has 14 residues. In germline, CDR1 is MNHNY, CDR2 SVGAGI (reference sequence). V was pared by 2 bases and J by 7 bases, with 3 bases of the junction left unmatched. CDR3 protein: CASSYGGRANEQFF. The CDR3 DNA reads TGTGCCAGCAGTTACGGCGGGAGGGCAAATGAGCAGTTCTTC.

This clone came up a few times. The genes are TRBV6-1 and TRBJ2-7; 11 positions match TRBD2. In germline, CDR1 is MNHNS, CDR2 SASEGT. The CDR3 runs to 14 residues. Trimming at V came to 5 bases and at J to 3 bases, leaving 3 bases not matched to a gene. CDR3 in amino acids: CASSSGTSGYEQYF. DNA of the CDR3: TGTGCCAGCAGTTCCGGGACTAGCGGCTACGAGCAGTACTTC.

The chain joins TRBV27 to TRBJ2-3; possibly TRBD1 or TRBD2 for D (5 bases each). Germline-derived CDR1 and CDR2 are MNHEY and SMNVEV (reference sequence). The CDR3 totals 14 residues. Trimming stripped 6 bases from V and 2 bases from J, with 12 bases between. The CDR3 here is CASRGELDTDTQYF. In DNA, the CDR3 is TGTGCCAGCAGGGGGGAACTCGACACAGATACGCAGTATTTT.

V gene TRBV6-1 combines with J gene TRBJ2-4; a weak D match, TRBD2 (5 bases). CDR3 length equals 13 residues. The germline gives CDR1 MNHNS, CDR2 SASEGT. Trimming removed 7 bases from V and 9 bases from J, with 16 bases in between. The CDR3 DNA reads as TGTGCCAGCAACAGTGTATCGGGGAGCATTCAGTACTTC. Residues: CASNSVSGSIQYF.

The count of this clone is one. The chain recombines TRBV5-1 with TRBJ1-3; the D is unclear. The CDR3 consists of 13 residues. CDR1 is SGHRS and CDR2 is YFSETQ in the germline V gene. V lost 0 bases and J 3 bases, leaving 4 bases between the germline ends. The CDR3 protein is CASSLVGGNTIYF. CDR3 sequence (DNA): TGCGCCAGCAGCTTGGTGGGTGGAAACACCATATATTTT.